This TCR beta chain was retrieved from a study of blood T cell repertoires in COVID-19 (dated by TCRdb to 2020 to 2022). With regard to the full study: Collaborator samples came from the United States, Italy and Spain and covered acute and convalescent phases of COVID-19. The prospective study material was composed of cDNA or gDNA derived from T cells, B-cell-depleted T cells, or PBMCs. The dataset comprised deeply sampled blood TCRbeta repertoires from subjects exposed to, actively infected with, or recovered from COVID-19. The repertoires were released in a freely available public database intended as a resource for research on the immune response to SARS-CoV-2. The samples were drawn from two sources: the first 160 participants of the ongoing ImmuneRACE study, and 1,000 to 1,500 subjects contributed by 6 global collaborators. Sample metadata almost always included a de-identified subject ID, COVID-19 status, age in years and sex. Where available, HLA class I and class II types were taken from metadata supplied by the sample provider and were not determined by assay-based typing.

General conclusions and limits of the study: How much clinical and demographic metadata was included differed by source and by participant, and the metadata was provided uncurated.

The CDR3 measures 15 amino acids from cysteine to phenylalanine. Only the CDR3 part of the read is kept: 45 bases, read in frame from the first base. Based on the germline V gene, the CDR1 and CDR2 sequences are KGHSH and LQKENI. V is clipped by 2 bases and J by 2 bases, and the sequence between their germline boundaries is 12 bases long. The collaborating institutions used their own protocols to collect whole blood in K2EDTA tubes. For TCRbeta analysis, collaborators shipped samples in one of three forms: frozen whole blood, isolated PBMCs, or DNA extracted from either of those sample types. Worth noting for this clone: Its target antigen remains unknown. Base qualities are not recorded, but no much larger clone differs from it by a single base.

The immunoSEQ Assay, a bias-controlled multiplex PCR, was used to amplify TCRbeta CDR3 regions from genomic DNA. The paper's data handling went like this. Within the assay, amplification of reference gene primers was used to estimate how many nucleated cells each sample contained. To quantify the absolute abundance of each unique TCRbeta CDR3 rearrangement, sequence reads were collapsed and filtered. For each sample, productive Simpson clonality was calculated as the square root of Simpson's diversity index across productive rearrangements. Held by TCRdb, this immuneACCESS table contains in-frame sequences only and omits some clones. Under half of the omission traces to an unresolved V gene where checked; the cause of the rest is unknown. From that table come the V and J calls and clone size; the DNA was used to work out D and trimming. This sample lists about 15,000 clones; 65% to 85% were detected once. The top ten clonotypes cover roughly 15% of the sample.

Source material: peripheral blood. This receptor chain uses TRBV18 and TRBJ2-5; the D gene is perhaps TRBD2, on 5 matching bases. The sequence was obtained from a human donor in a cohort sampled during active COVID-19. CDR3 loop: CASSPSSGSQETQYF. The DNA is as follows: TGTGCCAGCTCACCAAGTTCGGGGTCACAAGAGACCCAGTACTTC.